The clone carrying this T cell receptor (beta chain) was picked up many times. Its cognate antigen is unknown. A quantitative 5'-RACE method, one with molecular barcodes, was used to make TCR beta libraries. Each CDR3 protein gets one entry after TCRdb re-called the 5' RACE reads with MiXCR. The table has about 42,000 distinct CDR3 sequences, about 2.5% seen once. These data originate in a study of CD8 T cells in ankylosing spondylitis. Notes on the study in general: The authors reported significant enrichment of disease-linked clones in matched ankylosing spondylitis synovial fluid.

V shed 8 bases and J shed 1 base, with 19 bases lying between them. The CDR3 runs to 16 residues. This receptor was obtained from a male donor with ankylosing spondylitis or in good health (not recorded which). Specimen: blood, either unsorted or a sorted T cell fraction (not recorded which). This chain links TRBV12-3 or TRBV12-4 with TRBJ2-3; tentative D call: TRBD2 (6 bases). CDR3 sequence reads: CASPRDAWEGTDTQYF. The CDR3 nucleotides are TGTGCCAGCCCCCGGGACGCCTGGGAGGGCACAGATACGCAGTATTTT.